The 8 T cell receptor beta chains listed next were all sequenced from one sample in a study of spatial heterogeneity in lung cancer (dated by TCRdb to about 2019). What the research found in general, with its limitations: The tumor nonsynonymous mutation count correlated with the number of expanded intratumoral alpha and beta TCRs.

The time point label here, explained by the study, means: sample taken at primary tumor resection. The library was built by means of 5' RACE. The sequencing machine was a NextSeq 500. In TCRdb, the public reads were trimmed at Q25 with fastp and aligned with MiXCR, with productive beta chains retained. One record per CDR3 amino acid sequence lists the most common genes and DNA. Present in this sample are around 13,000 distinct CDR3 sequences, about 6.3% of which were seen just once. About 3.3% of the sample is taken by the ten largest. These receptors lack a known antigen. Sequencing was performed on lung tumor tissue, taken at surgery. The origin of the receptors is a female donor with early-stage non-small cell lung cancer.

This clonotype was counted at least ten times. The V call is TRBV6-2 or TRBV6-3, the J call TRBJ2-7, with D possibly called TRBD1 or TRBD2 (6 bases each). This CDR3 is 14 amino acids long. Germline V gene lookup returns CDR1 MNHEY and CDR2 SVGEGT. V was pared by 10 bases and J by 2 bases, with 18 bases between. CDR3 bases: TGTGCCACCCAACAGGGAGGACTACCCTACGAGCAGTACTTC. This translates into CATQQGGLPYEQYF.

This clonotype is medium-sized within its sample. The CDR3 DNA follows: TGTGCCAGCAGTTACGCAGGGGCGCTTGAAGCTTTCTTT. Its protein product is CASSYAGALEAFF. V gene TRBV6-2 or TRBV6-3 combines with J gene TRBJ1-1, with a weak D call TRBD1 (6 bases). Germline V gene data show CDR1 as MNHEY and CDR2 as SVGEGT. The CDR3 is 13 amino acids. Between the trimmed V and J ends, which lost 2 bases and 7 bases, there was a span of 11 bases.

This clonotype was counted a few times. The V and J genes are TRBV27 and TRBJ1-5; no clear D gene. Germline lookup yields CDR1 MNHEY and CDR2 SMNVEV (reference sequence). This CDR3 contains 15 residues. Trimming removed 2 bases from V and 0 bases from J, with 8 bases in between. In nucleotides, the CDR3 is TGTGCCAGCAGTTTAGCAGGTCGTAGCAATCAGCCCCAGCATTTT. It codes for CASSLAGRSNQPQHF.

This clonotype was seen many times. The chain has TRBV11-2 and TRBJ1-2; 7 bases fit TRBD1. The J segment lost 4 bases and the V segment lost 5 bases, leaving 7 bases of the junction unmatched. This CDR3 contains 14 residues. The germline V gene has CDR1 SGHAT and CDR2 FQNNGV. This CDR3 reads CASSPRQGGYGYTF. The CDR3 bases are TGTGCCAGCAGCCCGAGACAGGGAGGCTATGGCTACACCTTC.

The genes are TRBV12-3 or TRBV12-4 and TRBJ2-7; 10 positions match TRBD2. The CDR3 has 14 amino acids. Losses at the gene ends were 6 bases for V and 4 bases for J; bases not matched to a gene: 6. The CDR3, as DNA: TGTGCCAGCAGGCCTAGCGGGAGTTCGTACGAGCAGTACTTC. Translation gives CASRPSGSSYEQYF.

V usage is TRBV5-3 and J usage is TRBJ2-5; 8 bases agree with TRBD1. TRBV5-3 counts as an open reading frame of uncertain function. The J segment lost 2 bases and the V segment lost 0 bases, leaving 3 bases of the junction unmatched. The CDR3 runs 15 residues. DNA for the CDR3: TGTGCCAGAAGCTTGGGGTGGGACAGGCAAGAGACCCAGTACTTC. Its translation is CARSLGWDRQETQYF.

This clonotype was observed at least ten times. The V gene is TRBV7-2, the J gene TRBJ1-3; D is ambiguous. The CDR3 loop spans 15 amino acids. The germline V gene encodes CDR1 SGHTA and CDR2 FQGNSA. V gave up 7 bases and J gave up 2 bases, with 15 bases separating them. The CDR3 loop reads CASTSWAGTGNTIYF. In nucleotides, the CDR3 is TGTGCCAGCACCTCCTGGGCGGGTACTGGAAACACCATATATTTT. Drawing the rest from reference TRBV7-2 and TRBJ1-3, the complete variable domain is GAGVSQSPSNKVTEKGKDVELRCDPISGHTALYWYRQSLGQGLEFLIYFQGNSAPDKSGLPSDRFSAERTGGSVSTLTIQRTQQEDSAVYLCASTSWAGTGNTIYFGEGSWLTVV.

In this sample, this clonotype is medium-sized. V is TRBV7-2 and J is TRBJ2-1; maybe TRBD2 (6 bases). V shed 1 base and J shed 0 bases, with 13 bases lying between them. The CDR3 is made up of 17 amino acids. CDR1 is SGHTA and CDR2 is FQGNSA in the germline V gene. The CDR3 reads CASSLGRGVGSYNEQFF. The CDR3 DNA reads as TGTGCCAGCAGCTTAGGCCGCGGGGTGGGCTCCTACAATGAGCAGTTCTTC.